Each of the 20 T cell receptor beta chains below was sequenced from the same sample in a study of T cells in Graves' hyperthyroidism and ophthalmopathy. What was amplified from RNA transcripts were TCR beta CDR3 regions. The TCR CDR3 first-round RT-PCR relied on the HTBI primer set. One entry per CDR3 protein results from TCRdb running MiXCR on the multiplex PCR reads. The data show hundreds of thousands of distinct CDR3 sequences, 14% seen once. Sequencing was done on a sample of blood. Source of these receptors: a woman between 18 and 29 years old with Graves' hyperthyroidism.

There are many counts of this clonotype. The J gene is TRBJ2-7, the V gene TRBV13; 8 bases align to TRBD2. Germline values: CDR1 PRHDT, CDR2 FYEKMQ (reference sequence). The CDR3 length is 14 residues. J was trimmed by 2 bases and V by 3 bases; bases with no gene match: 3. The CDR3 DNA is TGTGCCAGCAGCTTTGAGCGGGAGCCCTACGAGCAGTACTTC. Translation gives CASSFEREPYEQYF.

This clonotype has ten or more counts. The rearrangement links TRBV7-8 to TRBJ2-2, with TRBD1 identical over 8 bases. The CDR3 loop spans 16 amino acids. Trimming removed 2 bases from V and 5 bases from J; junction bases left unmatched: 7. The germline gives CDR1 SGHVS, CDR2 FQNEAQ. The CDR3 region is CASSLRQGARTGELFF. The CDR3 nucleotides are TGTGCCAGCAGCTTAAGGCAGGGGGCGAGGACCGGGGAGCTGTTTTTT.

V is TRBV19 and J is TRBJ2-2; D perhaps matches TRBD2 (6 bases). V lost 9 bases, J lost 6 bases, and 14 bases lay in between. The CDR3 loop spans 13 amino acids. The V gene's germline CDR1 is LNHDA and CDR2 SQIVND (reference sequence). The CDR3: CASRSSASGELFF. DNA of the CDR3: TGTGCCAGCCGGTCTAGCGCCTCCGGGGAGCTGTTTTTT.

The sample holds a few counts of this clonotype. V is TRBV3-1 and J is TRBJ2-2, with D maybe TRBD1 (6 bases). The CDR3 sequence is 16 residues long. V lost 6 bases to trimming and J lost 7 bases, with 21 bases between them. The germline gives CDR1 LGHDT, CDR2 YNNKEL (reference sequence). In nucleotides, the CDR3 is TGTGCCAGCAGGCTAAAACGGGGAACAGGGATCGGGGAGCTGTTTTTT. Translating it yields CASRLKRGTGIGELFF.

The rearrangement uses TRBV9 and TRBJ2-7; D may be TRBD1 or TRBD2 (5 bases each). Trimming removed 0 bases from V and 4 bases from J, with 11 bases in between. The germline V gene encodes CDR1 SGDLS and CDR2 YYNGEE. CDR3 size: 14 residues. CDR3 nucleotide sequence: TGTGCCAGCAGCGTAGGGGACGCCTCTTACGAGCAGTACTTC. This sequence encodes CASSVGDASYEQYF.

This chain joins TRBV7-9 and TRBJ2-1; weak D call: TRBD2 (6 bases). The CDR3 covers 16 residues. CDR1 and CDR2 (germline): SEHNR, FQNEAQ (reference sequence). V shed 4 bases and J shed 2 bases, with 15 bases lying between them. CDR3 bases: TGTGCCAGCAGCTACCCACCGGGACTTACCTACAATGAGCAGTTCTTC. Its protein product is CASSYPPGLTYNEQFF.

This chain connects TRBV24-1 to TRBJ2-2, with 7 bases matching TRBD2. This CDR3 is 14 amino acids long. Germline-derived CDR1 and CDR2 are KGHDR and SFDVKD. The V segment lost 5 bases and the J segment 7 bases; nucleotides outside the gene matches: 6. Here the CDR3 reads CATSVWGGDGELFF. The CDR3 region has the DNA TGTGCCACCAGTGTCTGGGGAGGGGACGGGGAGCTGTTTTTT.

This clonotype was seen more than once but under ten times. The chain joins TRBV7-9 to TRBJ1-1, with 8 bases that match TRBD1. J lost 3 bases, V lost 4 bases, and 4 bases had no gene match. The germline V gene has CDR1 SEHNR and CDR2 FQNEAQ (reference sequence). The CDR3 is 14 amino acids. CDR3 amino acids: CASSSGGADTEAFF. The CDR3 region has the DNA TGTGCCAGCAGCTCAGGGGGCGCGGACACTGAAGCTTTCTTT.

This clonotype was detected a few times. The chain couples TRBV19 to TRBJ2-5; D not certain. The CDR3 covers 15 residues. CDR1 and CDR2 from the germline V gene are LNHDA and SQIVND (reference sequence). V was trimmed by 7 bases and J by 2 bases, leaving 17 bases between them. CDR3 loop: CASTVDIGRQETQYF. Written as DNA, the CDR3 is TGTGCCAGTACAGTCGACATCGGACGGCAAGAGACCCAGTACTTC.

At least ten counts were recorded for this clonotype. CDR3 region: CASSPTSGRGYEQYF. CDR3 in DNA: TGTGCCAGCAGCCCGACTAGCGGGAGAGGATACGAGCAGTACTTC. This chain joins TRBV11-2 and TRBJ2-7; TRBD2 agrees at 12 bases. J was trimmed by 4 bases and V by 5 bases; bases with no gene match: 6. Germline V gene sequence: CDR1 SGHAT, CDR2 FQNNGV. The CDR3 loop spans 15 amino acids.

This clonotype has more than one count but fewer than ten. The chain carries TRBV27 and TRBJ2-7; 9 bases match TRBD1. This CDR3 region has 15 residues. CDR1 is MNHEY, CDR2 SMNVEV, per germline (reference sequence). V gave up 5 bases and J gave up 6 bases; unmatched junction bases: 11. The CDR3: CASSVNRGLTLEQYF. The CDR3 DNA is TGTGCCAGCAGTGTAAACAGGGGGCTTACTCTCGAGCAGTACTTC.

In this sample, this clonotype turned up many times. The J gene is TRBJ2-5, the V gene TRBV24-1; the match to TRBD1 covers 7 bases. CDR1 and CDR2 (germline): KGHDR, SFDVKD. The trim removed 5 bases at V and 5 bases at J, leaving 13 bases unmatched. The CDR3 spans 16 residues. The CDR3 region is CATSGWDRQGSETQYF. The CDR3 coding sequence is TGTGCCACCAGTGGATGGGATCGACAGGGAAGTGAGACCCAGTACTTC.

In this sample, this clonotype turned up a few times. This chain connects TRBV19 to TRBJ2-7; 9 bases align to TRBD2. The V and J ends lost 3 bases and 4 bases, in that order; junction bases with no gene match: 4. The germline V gene encodes CDR1 LNHDA and CDR2 SQIVND (reference sequence). There are 14 residues in the CDR3. CDR3 DNA sequence: TGTGCCAGTAGTATGGTAGCGGGAGCTTACGAGCAGTACTTC. Encoded protein: CASSMVAGAYEQYF.

V usage is TRBV30 and J usage is TRBJ1-1; TRBD1 might be the D (6 bases). V lost 0 bases to trimming and J lost 11 bases, with 16 bases between them. Germline-derived CDR1 and CDR2 are GTSNPN and SVGIG (reference sequence). This CDR3 is 13 amino acids long. The CDR3 nucleotides read TGTGCCTGGAGTGTACGGGGGGCGCGAGGGGCTTTCTTT. Amino acid sequence: CAWSVRGARGAFF.

This clonotype was recorded many times. The chain couples TRBV11-2 to TRBJ2-7, with 8 bases identical to TRBD2. J was trimmed by 3 bases and V by 9 bases; bases with no gene match: 7. This CDR3 is built from 13 residues. Germline CDR1 reads SGHAT; CDR2 reads FQNNGV. The CDR3 DNA reads as TGTGCCAGTGGCGGGAGGATGGGCTACGAGCAGTACTTC. Encoded protein: CASGGRMGYEQYF.

This chain joins TRBV7-9 and TRBJ2-3; perhaps TRBD2 as D (6 bases). Germline V CDR1 and CDR2: SEHNR, FQNEAQ (reference sequence). The CDR3 runs 16 residues. Trimming shortened V by 2 bases and J by 4 bases, and 16 bases separated the two germline ends. The CDR3 sequence is CASSLSAGSGADTQYF. In DNA form, the CDR3 reads TGTGCCAGCAGCTTATCGGCGGGGTCGGGCGCAGATACGCAGTATTTT.

This clonotype was observed at least ten times. The V call is TRBV27, the J call TRBJ2-5, with 11 bases that match TRBD2. V lost 6 bases and J lost 4; bases outside the gene matches: 16. The CDR3 runs to 18 residues. CDR1 is MNHEY and CDR2 is SMNVEV in the germline V gene (reference sequence). The CDR3 region has the DNA TGTGCCAGCAGGGGGGGTGGGGCACTAGCGGGAGTGGGAGAGACCCAGTACTTC. It yields the protein CASRGGGALAGVGETQYF.

In this sample, this clonotype turned up many times. The chain carries TRBV2 and TRBJ1-2; D gene ambiguous. Germline V lookup: CDR1 SNHLY, CDR2 FYNNEI. CDR3 length: 15 amino acids. Trimming removed 2 bases from V and 6 bases from J, with 16 bases in between. In nucleotides, the CDR3 is TGTGCCAGCAGTGAAAATAGGCAGGAGGTTCATGGCTACACCTTC. Its protein product is CASSENRQEVHGYTF.

The chain couples TRBV20-1 to TRBJ2-1; no clear D. V gave up 6 bases and J gave up 5 bases, with 8 bases separating them. The CDR3 contains 11 residues. Germline V CDR1 and CDR2: DFQATT, SNEGSKA (reference sequence). For the CDR3, the DNA is TGCAGTGCATCCCCACACAATGAGCAGTTCTTC. Its translation is CSASPHNEQFF.

This clonotype has a count of ten or more. The rearrangement uses TRBV6-1 and TRBJ1-1; 7 positions agree with TRBD1. Germline trimming cut 6 bases from V and 6 bases from J; bases unmatched to any gene: 7. Per the germline V gene, CDR1 is MNHNS and CDR2 is SASEGT. The CDR3 has 13 residues. The CDR3 DNA reads TGTGCCAGCAGATCAGGGGGATTGCCTGAAGCTTTCTTT. It yields the protein CASRSGGLPEAFF.